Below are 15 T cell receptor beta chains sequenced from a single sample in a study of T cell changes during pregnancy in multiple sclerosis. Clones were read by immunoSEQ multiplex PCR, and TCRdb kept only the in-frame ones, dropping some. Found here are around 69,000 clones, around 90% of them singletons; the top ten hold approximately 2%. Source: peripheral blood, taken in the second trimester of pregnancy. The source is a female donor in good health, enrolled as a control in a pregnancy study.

In DNA, the CDR3 is TGTGCCATCAGACCCAGTGAGACAAATGAAAAACTGTTTTTT. Translated: CAIRPSETNEKLFF. The rearrangement joins TRBV10-3 to TRBJ1-4; D is undetermined. This CDR3 is 14 amino acids long. The germline V gene has CDR1 ENHRY and CDR2 SYGVKD. Deletions cut 6 bases from V and 5 bases from J, with 13 bases between.

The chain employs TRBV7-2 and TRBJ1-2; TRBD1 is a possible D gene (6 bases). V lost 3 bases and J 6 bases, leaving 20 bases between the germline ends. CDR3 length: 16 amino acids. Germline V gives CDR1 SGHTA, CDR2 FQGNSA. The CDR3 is CASSFRWGHSRHGYTF. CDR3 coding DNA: TGTGCCAGCAGCTTCCGCTGGGGGCACTCGCGTCATGGCTACACCTTC. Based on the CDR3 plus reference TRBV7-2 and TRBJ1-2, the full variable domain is GAGVSQSPSNKVTEKGKDVELRCDPISGHTALYWYRQSLGQGLEFLIYFQGNSAPDKSGLPSDRFSAERTGGSVSTLTIQRTQQEDSAVYLCASSFRWGHSRHGYTFGSGTRLTVV.

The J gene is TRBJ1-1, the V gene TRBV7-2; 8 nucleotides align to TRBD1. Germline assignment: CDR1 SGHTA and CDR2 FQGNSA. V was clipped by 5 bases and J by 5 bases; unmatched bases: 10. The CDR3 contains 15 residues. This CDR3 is CASSSYRGFGTEAFF. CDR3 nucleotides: TGTGCCAGCAGCAGCTACAGGGGGTTCGGGACTGAAGCTTTCTTT.

In nucleotides, the CDR3 is TGTGCCAGCAGCCCCGGCGGGGGCACCTCCTACAATGAGCAGTTCTTC. This codes for CASSPGGGTSYNEQFF. V and J are TRBV7-9 and TRBJ2-1, with a possible D match to TRBD2 (7 bases). Trimming shortened V by 5 bases and J by 0 bases, and 14 bases separated the two germline ends. Per germline, CDR1 SEHNR and CDR2 FQNEAQ (reference sequence). The CDR3 runs to 16 residues.

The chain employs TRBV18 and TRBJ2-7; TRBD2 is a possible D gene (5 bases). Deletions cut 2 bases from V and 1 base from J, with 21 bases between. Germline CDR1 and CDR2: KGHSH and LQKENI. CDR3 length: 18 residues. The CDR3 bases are TGTGCCAGCTCACCAATGCAGAGCACTACCTGGAGGTCCTACGAGCAGTACTTC. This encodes CASSPMQSTTWRSYEQYF.

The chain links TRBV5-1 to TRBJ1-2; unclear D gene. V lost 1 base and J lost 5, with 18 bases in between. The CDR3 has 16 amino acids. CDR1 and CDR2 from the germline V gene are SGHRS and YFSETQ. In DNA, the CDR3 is TGCGCCAGCAGCTTGAGGGCGCAGGACGCGGGTTATGGCTACACCTTC. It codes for CASSLRAQDAGYGYTF.

Here the CDR3 reads CSVVGQGAGYGYGYTF. CDR3 sequence (DNA): TGCAGCGTTGTCGGTCAGGGGGCCGGGTATGGCTATGGCTACACCTTC. The rearrangement links TRBV29-1 to TRBJ1-2; 8 bases agree with TRBD1. V lost 4 bases, J lost 4 bases, and 14 bases stayed unmatched. This CDR3 is 16 amino acids long. Germline CDR1 SQVTM, CDR2 ANQGSEA.

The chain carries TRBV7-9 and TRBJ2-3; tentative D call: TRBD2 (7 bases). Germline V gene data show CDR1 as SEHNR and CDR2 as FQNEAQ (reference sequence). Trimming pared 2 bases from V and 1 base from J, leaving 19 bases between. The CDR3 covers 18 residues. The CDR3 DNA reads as TGTGCCAGCAGCTTACCCACGGGGGGCCCGGTTGGCACAGATACGCAGTATTTT. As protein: CASSLPTGGPVGTDTQYF.

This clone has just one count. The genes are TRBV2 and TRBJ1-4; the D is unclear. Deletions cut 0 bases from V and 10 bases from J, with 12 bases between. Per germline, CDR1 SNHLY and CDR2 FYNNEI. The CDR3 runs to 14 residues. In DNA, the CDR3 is TGTGCCAGCAGTGAAGCCCGGGAGAAGGTAAAACTGTTTTTT. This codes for CASSEAREKVKLFF.

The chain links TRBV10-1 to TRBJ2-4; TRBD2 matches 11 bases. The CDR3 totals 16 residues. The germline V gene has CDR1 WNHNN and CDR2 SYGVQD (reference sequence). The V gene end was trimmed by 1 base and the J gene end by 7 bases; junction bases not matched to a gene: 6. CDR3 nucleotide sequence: TGCGCCAGCAGTGAGTTCCTAGCGGGAGGTCGGAACATTCAGTACTTC. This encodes CASSEFLAGGRNIQYF.

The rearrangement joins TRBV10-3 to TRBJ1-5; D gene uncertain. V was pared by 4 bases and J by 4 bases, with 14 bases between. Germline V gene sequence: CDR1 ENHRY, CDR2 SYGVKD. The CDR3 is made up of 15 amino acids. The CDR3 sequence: CAISGSSGSNQPQHF. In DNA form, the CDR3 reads TGTGCCATCAGTGGATCTTCAGGTTCGAATCAGCCCCAGCATTTT.

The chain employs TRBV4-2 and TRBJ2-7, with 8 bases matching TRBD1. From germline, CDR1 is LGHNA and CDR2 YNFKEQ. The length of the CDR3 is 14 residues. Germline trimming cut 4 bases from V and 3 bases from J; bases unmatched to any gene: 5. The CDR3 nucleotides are TGTGCCAGCAGCCCGGGGACAGGCGGCTACGAGCAGTACTTC. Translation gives CASSPGTGGYEQYF.

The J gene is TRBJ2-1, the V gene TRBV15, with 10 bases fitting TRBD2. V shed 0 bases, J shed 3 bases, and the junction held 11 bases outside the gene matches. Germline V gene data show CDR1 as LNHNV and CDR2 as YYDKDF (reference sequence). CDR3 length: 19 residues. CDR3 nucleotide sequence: TGTGCCACCAGCAGAGAAGGTGACGGACTAGCGGCTAGCTACAATGAGCAGTTCTTC. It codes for CATSREGDGLAASYNEQFF.

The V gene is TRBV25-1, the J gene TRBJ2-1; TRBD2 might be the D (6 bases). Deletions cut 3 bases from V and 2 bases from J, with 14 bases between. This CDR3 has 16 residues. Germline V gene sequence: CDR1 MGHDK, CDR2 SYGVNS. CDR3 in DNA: TGTGCCAGCAGTGATCCCGGCAGGGAGGCCTACAATGAGCAGTTCTTC. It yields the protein CASSDPGREAYNEQFF.

The CDR3 DNA reads as TGTGCCTGGAGAGGACAGGGGGGGACCAATGAGCAGTTCTTC. Residues: CAWRGQGGTNEQFF. The chain recombines TRBV30 with TRBJ2-1; 10 bases agree with TRBD1. The germline V gene encodes CDR1 GTSNPN and CDR2 SVGIG (reference sequence). The CDR3 runs 14 residues. V lost 3 bases and J lost 6; bases outside the gene matches: 5.